What follows are 25 T cell receptor beta chains derived from one specimen sequenced in a study of T cell responses to AZD1222 COVID-19 vaccine (dated by TCRdb to the early 2020s). The sample's time point label, decoded: baseline before first vaccination. The library was produced with the immunoSEQ multiplex PCR assay. Not all clones reach the TCRdb copy of this immuneACCESS table, which keeps in-frame sequences only. Checked studies attribute under half of the gap to unresolved V genes and leave the rest unexplained. The sample table includes over 140,000 clones. The top ten clones comprise about 2% of the sample. Material: peripheral blood. These receptors were obtained from an adult in good health.

The rearrangement links TRBV5-4 to TRBJ2-2; possible D gene TRBD1, 6 bases. With 4 bases removed from V and 2 bases from J, the gap between germline ends came to 15 bases. The germline V gene has CDR1 SGHNT and CDR2 YYREEE (reference sequence). This CDR3 comprises 16 residues. The CDR3 DNA follows: TGTGCCAGCAGCCACTCCGGACAGCCCAACACCGGGGAGCTGTTTTTT. Its translation is CASSHSGQPNTGELFF.

This chain connects TRBV28 to TRBJ1-5; no clear D gene. CDR3 length equals 15 residues. V dropped 2 bases and J dropped 1 base, with 9 bases sitting between them. Germline lookup yields CDR1 MDHEN and CDR2 SYDVKM. The CDR3 nucleotides read TGTGCCAGCAGTTTACTGGCATTAAGCAATCAGCCCCAGCATTTT. Translated: CASSLLALSNQPQHF.

V gene TRBV18 combines with J gene TRBJ1-3; tentatively, D is TRBD1 (5 bases). This CDR3 has 15 amino acids. Per the germline V gene, CDR1 is KGHSH and CDR2 is LQKENI. The germline V and J ends were trimmed by 5 bases and 2 bases, with 13 bases remaining between them. CDR3 residues: CASSTQGATGNTIYF. CDR3 DNA: TGTGCCAGCTCAACCCAGGGAGCTACTGGAAACACCATATATTTT.

The V call is TRBV24-1, the J call TRBJ2-2; 7 bases line up with TRBD1. This CDR3 has 13 amino acids. J was trimmed by 4 bases and V by 9 bases; bases with no gene match: 4. Germline V gene lookup returns CDR1 KGHDR and CDR2 SFDVKD. CDR3 DNA sequence: TGTGCCACCGGGACAGACCTCACCGGGGAGCTGTTTTTT. Translating it yields CATGTDLTGELFF.

About this clone itself: One end of the junction is discordant with germline, which a read error may explain. The rearrangement links TRBV12-5 to TRBJ1-6, with D perhaps matching TRBD1 (5 bases). The CDR3 contains 15 residues. The V gene's germline CDR1 is LGHNT and CDR2 FRNRAP. The CDR3 region has the DNA TGTGCTAGTGGCGTAGGGGACGCCTACAATTCACCCCTCCACTTT. This translates into CASGVGDAYNSPLHF.

The chain is built from TRBV4-2 and TRBJ2-1, with D uncertain. Germline loops: CDR1 LGHNA, CDR2 YNFKEQ. Trimming left V 3 bases short and J 5 bases short, with 17 bases between. The CDR3 sequence is 16 residues long. The CDR3 region is CASSQEMGPANNEQFF. DNA of the CDR3: TGTGCCAGCAGCCAGGAAATGGGTCCAGCGAACAATGAGCAGTTCTTC.

The V and J genes are TRBV5-1 and TRBJ2-1; no clear D gene. The CDR3 loop spans 14 amino acids. Germline CDR1 reads SGHRS; CDR2 reads YFSETQ. V lost 2 bases and J 5 bases, leaving 11 bases between the germline ends. As DNA, the CDR3 is TGCGCCAGCAGCTTAACTTTTTCTCACAATGAGCAGTTCTTC. Protein product: CASSLTFSHNEQFF.

The DNA of the CDR3 is TGTGCCAGCAGTTACTCCTCGCAGGGGATCTCACCCCTCCACTTT. It translates to CASSYSSQGISPLHF. This rearrangement joins TRBV6-5 to TRBJ1-6; a possible D gene is TRBD1 (6 bases). Germline CDR1 reads MNHEY; CDR2 reads SVGAGI. This CDR3 is built from 15 residues. The V end was cut by 0 bases, the J end by 10 bases, with 13 bases between.

The chain joins TRBV10-3 to TRBJ2-1, with 13 positions matching TRBD2. Losses at the gene ends were 3 bases for V and 7 bases for J; bases not matched to a gene: 3. Germline CDR1 is ENHRY and CDR2 is SYGVKD. The CDR3 has 15 amino acids. The chain's CDR3 is CAISDGTSGENEQFF. CDR3 sequence (DNA): TGTGCCATCAGTGACGGGACTAGCGGGGAAAATGAGCAGTTCTTC.

The chain is built from TRBV2 and TRBJ2-2, with 7 bases lining up with TRBD2. J gave up 5 bases and V 10 bases, and 10 bases lay outside the gene matches. From germline, CDR1 is SNHLY and CDR2 FYNNEI. The CDR3 extends over 14 amino acids. CDR3 coding DNA: TGTGCCACCACTAGGAGGGAGGGGACCGGGGAGCTGTTTTTT. This encodes CATTRREGTGELFF.

Concerning this clone itself: Sequence at one end of the junction differs from germline and may be a read error. CDR3 region: CASSPQGGEIYGYTF. The CDR3, as DNA: TGTGCCAGCTCGCCACAGGGGGGGGAGATCTATGGCTACACCTTC. This sequence joins TRBV18 and TRBJ1-2, with 8 bases lining up with TRBD1. Germline V gives CDR1 KGHSH, CDR2 LQKENI. The CDR3 consists of 15 residues.

The chain's CDR3 is CASSLAGAGGMNTEAFF. Here the CDR3 DNA reads TGCGCCAGCAGCTTGGCAGGGGCAGGGGGAATGAACACTGAAGCTTTCTTT. The gene calls are TRBV5-1 and TRBJ1-1; 7 nucleotides agree with TRBD1. The germline V gene has CDR1 SGHRS and CDR2 YFSETQ. V lost 0 bases and J lost 0; bases outside the gene matches: 8. This CDR3 comprises 17 residues.

The rearrangement uses TRBV5-1 and TRBJ1-1; maybe TRBD1 (6 bases). Trimming removed 4 bases at V and 2 bases at J, with 21 bases between. The CDR3 totals 17 residues. Germline-derived CDR1 and CDR2 are SGHRS and YFSETQ. The CDR3, as DNA: TGCGCCAGCAGCCCACGTAGGACCGGACAGCTAAACACTGAAGCTTTCTTT. It yields the protein CASSPRRTGQLNTEAFF.

This chain joins TRBV6-5 and TRBJ1-1; tentatively, D is TRBD1 (5 bases). This CDR3 contains 15 residues. The V end was cut by 5 bases, the J end by 0 bases, with 13 bases between. Germline-derived CDR1 and CDR2 are MNHEY and SVGAGI. This CDR3 reads CASSQQGSMNTEAFF. As DNA, the CDR3 is TGTGCCAGCAGTCAGCAGGGTAGCATGAACACTGAAGCTTTCTTT.

In regard to this clone: Relative to the germline gene, one junction end is altered; a read error may explain this. The chain combines TRBV2 with TRBJ1-2, with 9 bases matching TRBD1. CDR3 length: 14 residues. In germline, CDR1 is SNHLY, CDR2 FYNNEI. The CDR3 DNA sequence: TGTGCCAGCAGGGAAGGACAGGGGTTCTATGGCTACACCTTC. Translated, it gives CASREGQGFYGYTF. Variable domain in full (rest from reference TRBV2 and TRBJ1-2): EPEVTQTPSHQVTQMGQEVILRCVPISNHLYFYWYRQILGQKVEFLVSFYNNEISEKSEIFDDQFSVERPDGSNFTLKIRSTKLEDSAMYFCASREGQGFYGYTFGSGTRLTVV.

V and J are TRBV9 and TRBJ1-5, with a possible D match to TRBD1 (6 bases). V was trimmed by 3 bases and J by 1 base, leaving 11 bases between them. The germline gives CDR1 SGDLS, CDR2 YYNGEE. The CDR3 extends over 15 amino acids. The CDR3 bases are TGTGCCAGCAGCGCGACAGGATCCAGCAATCAGCCCCAGCATTTT. Protein product: CASSATGSSNQPQHF.

The rearrangement links TRBV12-5 to TRBJ1-2, with no clear D. V was pared by 0 bases and J by 0 bases, with 14 bases between. Germline V gene sequence: CDR1 LGHNT, CDR2 FRNRAP. This CDR3 has 17 amino acids. The CDR3 spells CASGLVREGLTNYGYTF. The CDR3, as DNA: TGTGCTAGTGGTTTGGTAAGGGAAGGTCTTACTAACTATGGCTACACCTTC. Together with reference TRBV12-5 and TRBJ1-2, the CDR3 gives the full variable domain: DARVTQTPRHKVTEMGQEVTMRCQPILGHNTVFWYRQTMMQGLELLAYFRNRAPLDDSGMPKDRFSAEMPDATLATLKIQPSEPRDSAVYFCASGLVREGLTNYGYTFGSGTRLTVV.

The V gene is TRBV7-3, the J gene TRBJ2-5; maybe TRBD2 (5 bases). Germline V gene sequence: CDR1 SGHTA, CDR2 FQGTGA. Trimming removed 4 bases from V and 4 bases from J, with 16 bases in between. This CDR3 has 15 amino acids. The CDR3 here is CASSSLGLPRETQYF. CDR3 in DNA: TGTGCCAGCAGCTCCCTAGGACTGCCGCGAGAGACCCAGTACTTC.

The chain recombines TRBV7-8 with TRBJ2-2; 9 positions match TRBD1. Per germline, CDR1 SGHVS and CDR2 FQNEAQ. This CDR3 comprises 16 residues. Germline trimming cut 2 bases from V and 0 bases from J; bases unmatched to any gene: 1. The CDR3 protein is CASSLRDRANTGELFF. The CDR3 nucleotides are TGTGCCAGCAGCTTAAGGGACAGGGCGAACACCGGGGAGCTGTTTTTT.

This chain uses TRBV5-1 with TRBJ2-3; 9 bases map to TRBD2. The junction had 3 bases not matched to a gene; V was cut back by 0 bases and J by 4 bases. Germline CDR1 is SGHRS and CDR2 is YFSETQ. The CDR3 loop spans 15 amino acids. The CDR3 loop is CASSLASGDADTQYF. The CDR3 region has the DNA TGCGCCAGCAGCTTGGCTAGCGGGGATGCAGATACGCAGTATTTT. Looking up the rest from reference TRBV5-1 and TRBJ2-3 gives the full variable domain: KAGVTQTPRYLIKTRGQQVTLSCSPISGHRSVSWYQQTPGQGLQFLFEYFSETQRNKGNFPGRFSGRQFSNSRSEMNVSTLELGDSALYLCASSLASGDADTQYFGPGTRLTVL.

The rearrangement links TRBV6-1 to TRBJ2-1, with TRBD1 as a possible D gene (5 bases). Germline V lookup: CDR1 MNHNS, CDR2 SASEGT. CDR3 size: 15 residues. V lost 2 bases, J lost 7 bases, and 15 bases lay in between. This chain's CDR3 is CASSERSDNHNEQFF. CDR3 bases: TGTGCCAGCAGTGAACGCTCGGACAATCATAATGAGCAGTTCTTC.

This rearrangement joins TRBV30 to TRBJ1-6; D gene uncertain. This CDR3 spans 14 amino acids. V was clipped by 0 bases and J by 7 bases, with 10 bases between them. Per germline, CDR1 GTSNPN and CDR2 SVGIG (reference sequence). Here the CDR3 reads CAWSVTGNNSPLHF. The CDR3 bases are TGTGCCTGGAGTGTAACCGGGAACAATTCACCCCTCCACTTT. Variable domain in full (rest from reference TRBV30 and TRBJ1-6): SQTIHQWPATLVQPVGSPLSLECTVEGTSNPNLYWYRQAAGRGLQLLFYSVGIGQISSEVPQNLSASRPQDRQFILSSKKLLLSDSGFYLCAWSVTGNNSPLHFGNGTRLTVT.

This chain uses TRBV12-3 or TRBV12-4 with TRBJ1-5, with D uncertain. Trimming took off 7 bases at V and 6 bases at J, with 13 bases between the two ends. The CDR3 has 13 residues. In DNA, the CDR3 is TGTGCCAGCACCTCGGAGAGGACTCAGCCCCAGCATTTT. Its protein is CASTSERTQPQHF.

This sequence joins TRBV19 and TRBJ1-5; D perhaps matches TRBD1 (5 bases). The V and J ends lost 6 bases and 0 bases respectively, with 18 bases between them. Germline values: CDR1 LNHDA, CDR2 SQIVND (reference sequence). The CDR3 totals 17 residues. The CDR3 is CASRGRLDTLSNQPQHF. The CDR3 nucleotides read TGTGCCAGTAGGGGTCGGCTGGACACCCTTAGCAATCAGCCCCAGCATTTT.

The V and J genes are TRBV14 and TRBJ2-7; tentatively, D is TRBD2 (5 bases). The CDR3 contains 16 residues. V lost 4 bases and J lost 5, with 21 bases in between. From germline, CDR1 is SGHDN and CDR2 FVKESK. CDR3 residues: CASSPSRPAAEDEQYF. CDR3 nucleotide sequence: TGTGCCAGCAGCCCGAGTAGGCCGGCGGCGGAGGACGAGCAGTACTTC.